The 24 T cell receptor beta chains given below trace back to one sample, sequenced in a study of radiotherapy plus CTLA-4 blockade in lung cancer. The table came from immunoSEQ multiplex PCR; TCRdb's copy has only in-frame clones and leaves some out. The profile shows approximately 100,000 clones, under 90% of them singletons. The input for sequencing was peripheral blood, taken from a patient treated with radiotherapy plus ipilimumab. The receptors were sampled from a human donor with non-small cell lung cancer that progressed on radiotherapy plus ipilimumab. Some clones in this sample may be carry-over from other donors' samples.

V is TRBV4-3 and J is TRBJ1-2; the match to TRBD1 covers 9 bases. Germline V gene sequence: CDR1 LGHNA, CDR2 YSLEER. The CDR3 is 17 amino acids. V trimming: 4 bases; J trimming: 2 bases; junction bases outside the gene matches: 11. The CDR3 nucleotides are TGCGCCAGCAGCCCACGGCGTCAGGACAGGGGAAACTATGGCTACACCTTC. Amino acid sequence: CASSPRRQDRGNYGYTF.

This clone has a single count. The chain links TRBV27 to TRBJ2-7; no firm D call. This CDR3 is 15 amino acids long. Germline CDR1 reads MNHEY; CDR2 reads SMNVEV (reference sequence). V was shortened by 3 bases and J by 1 base, with 13 bases between the two germline ends. The CDR3 nucleotides read TGTGCCAGCAGTTTCAAGGGTTTGGCATCCTACGAGCAGTACTTC. Protein: CASSFKGLASYEQYF.

V gene TRBV18 combines with J gene TRBJ2-1; D is uncertain. V dropped 3 bases and J dropped 5 bases, with 2 bases sitting between them. The CDR3 runs 11 residues. Germline V gene sequence: CDR1 KGHSH, CDR2 LQKENI. This chain's CDR3 is CASSPDNEQFF. Written as DNA, the CDR3 is TGTGCCAGCTCACCGGACAATGAGCAGTTCTTC.

The chain employs TRBV29-1 and TRBJ2-2, with 9 bases that match TRBD1. With V trimmed by 6 bases and J by 4 bases, 0 bases remained unmatched. The V gene's germline CDR1 is SQVTM and CDR2 ANQGSEA. The CDR3 spans 12 residues. The CDR3 DNA sequence: TGCAGCGTGGGACAGGGCACCGGGGAGCTGTTTTTT. Translated: CSVGQGTGELFF.

CDR3 DNA sequence: TGTGCCAGCAGCTTAGACAGGGGGAGCTCCTACAATGAGCAGTTCTTC. Translating it yields CASSLDRGSSYNEQFF. This chain joins TRBV7-2 and TRBJ2-1, with TRBD1 identical over 8 bases. The CDR3 runs to 16 residues. Germline V gene sequence: CDR1 SGHTA, CDR2 FQGNSA. Trimming removed 1 base from V and 0 bases from J; junction bases left unmatched: 2.

To note about this clone: The same CDR3 also results from other DNA sequences found in this sample. CDR3: CASSLIGQETQYF. CDR3 coding DNA: TGCGCCAGCAGCCTGATAGGGCAAGAGACCCAGTACTTC. V and J are TRBV5-1 and TRBJ2-5, with D hard to call. Trimming took 4 bases from V and 2 from J, leaving 9 bases between them. This CDR3 comprises 13 residues. Germline V gives CDR1 SGHRS, CDR2 YFSETQ. The full variable domain, with the rest looked up from reference TRBV5-1 and TRBJ2-5, is KAGVTQTPRYLIKTRGQQVTLSCSPISGHRSVSWYQQTPGQGLQFLFEYFSETQRNKGNFPGRFSGRQFSNSRSEMNVSTLELGDSALYLCASSLIGQETQYFGPGTRLLVL.

With respect to this clone: Compared with germline, one end of the junction differs, possibly owing to a read error. This chain joins TRBV7-7 and TRBJ2-3, with D tentatively TRBD1 (6 bases). The CDR3 is made up of 13 amino acids. The germline V gene encodes CDR1 SSHAT and CDR2 FNYEAQ (reference sequence). The CDR3 loop reads CASSLGQSDTQYF. As DNA, the CDR3 is TGTGCTAGCAGCTTAGGACAGTCAGATACGCAGTATTTT.

The chain carries TRBV27 and TRBJ2-1; 9 bases are shared with TRBD1. This CDR3 has 16 amino acids. V trimming: 2 bases; J trimming: 7 bases; junction bases outside the gene matches: 9. Per the germline V gene, CDR1 is MNHEY and CDR2 is SMNVEV (reference sequence). Written as DNA, the CDR3 is TGTGCCAGCAGTTTAAGAGGGACAGGGACGGGTAATGAGCAGTTCTTC. Its translation is CASSLRGTGTGNEQFF.

The chain has TRBV7-3 and TRBJ2-2; D is possibly TRBD1 (6 bases). This CDR3 has 16 amino acids. Trimming left V 5 bases short and J 0 bases short, with 13 bases between. Germline CDR1 is SGHTA and CDR2 is FQGTGA. The CDR3 DNA reads TGTGCCAGCAGCAAACAGGGTCCCGCGAACACCGGGGAGCTGTTTTTT. This codes for CASSKQGPANTGELFF.

The V call is TRBV7-9, the J call TRBJ1-2; 8 nucleotides align to TRBD1. The CDR3 runs 16 residues. Losses at the gene ends were 5 bases for V and 8 bases for J; bases not matched to a gene: 16. Germline assignment: CDR1 SEHNR and CDR2 FQNEAQ (reference sequence). The CDR3 protein is CASSQRGDRRGKGYTF. CDR3 coding DNA: TGTGCCAGCAGCCAAAGAGGGGACAGGAGGGGGAAAGGCTACACCTTC.

The chain is built from TRBV11-2 and TRBJ2-2; D gene ambiguous. CDR3 length: 15 amino acids. Trimming cost V 5 bases and J 4 bases, with 14 bases left between them. The germline CDR1 and CDR2 sequences are SGHAT and FQNNGV. The CDR3 sequence is CASSPILVLTGELFF. CDR3 nucleotide sequence: TGTGCCAGCAGCCCCATTCTGGTCCTCACCGGGGAGCTGTTTTTT.

The CDR3 loop reads CASSTDRATYEQYF. CDR3 in DNA: TGCGCCAGCAGTACGGACAGGGCGACCTACGAGCAGTACTTC. The gene calls are TRBV10-1 and TRBJ2-5; 8 nucleotides line up with TRBD1. TRBJ2-7 explains the end of the DNA better; the J call may be wrong. The CDR3 totals 14 residues. Looked up from germline, CDR1 is WNHNN and CDR2 is SYGVQD (reference sequence).

This clone was seen once. The J gene is TRBJ2-7, the V gene TRBV5-1; D might be TRBD2 (5 bases). This CDR3 comprises 13 residues. The V gene's germline CDR1 is SGHRS and CDR2 YFSETQ. V was shortened by 5 bases and J by 4 bases, with 13 bases between the two germline ends. The CDR3 nucleotides read TGCGCCAGCAGTCCTCTCCGGGATTACGAGCAGTACTTC. It translates to CASSPLRDYEQYF.

This chain links TRBV4-3 with TRBJ2-6, with D perhaps matching TRBD1 or TRBD2 (6 bases each). V lost 5 bases, J lost 4 bases, and 9 bases lay in between. CDR1 is LGHNA and CDR2 is YSLEER in the germline V gene. This CDR3 comprises 14 residues. The CDR3 loop reads CASSGGLGANVLTF. The CDR3 nucleotides are TGCGCCAGCAGCGGGGGGCTCGGGGCCAACGTCCTGACTTTC.

This chain connects TRBV21-1 to TRBJ2-7; whether TRBD1, the table's D call, matches the DNA was not checked. TRBV21-1 is tagged as a pseudogene. This CDR3 comprises 15 residues. CDR3 sequence reads: CASSDRGIPTYEQYF. CDR3 DNA sequence: TGTGCCAGCTCGGACAGGGGGATACCCACCTACGAGCAGTACTTC.

The chain has TRBV5-4 and TRBJ2-7; the match to TRBD1 covers 8 bases. Germline V gives CDR1 SGHNT, CDR2 YYREEE (reference sequence). The CDR3 contains 14 residues. The ends lost 1 base at V and 2 bases at J; junction bases unmatched: 2. Written as DNA, the CDR3 is TGTGCCAGCAGCTTGCAGGGGGCGCCCTACGAGCAGTACTTC. Translating gives CASSLQGAPYEQYF.

V and J are TRBV10-3 and TRBJ2-3; 9 bases are shared with TRBD2. The CDR3 contains 15 residues. The V segment lost 7 bases and the J segment 6 bases; nucleotides outside the gene matches: 11. Germline CDR1 and CDR2: ENHRY and SYGVKD. The CDR3 DNA reads TGTGCCATCAATAAAATAGCGGGGGCAAGGGATACGCAGTATTTT. Translation gives CAINKIAGARDTQYF.

The CDR3 nucleotides are TGTGCCAGCAGCTTCGGGACAGTTTACAATGAGCAGTTCTTC. Protein sequence: CASSFGTVYNEQFF. The chain couples TRBV13 to TRBJ2-1, with 7 bases that match TRBD1. This CDR3 contains 14 residues. CDR1 PRHDT and CDR2 FYEKMQ come from the germline V gene (reference sequence). With 3 bases clipped from V and 4 bases from J, the junction kept 3 bases outside the gene matches. The variable domain in full, with the rest retrieved from reference TRBV13 and TRBJ2-1, is AAGVIQSPRHLIKEKRETATLKCYPIPRHDTVYWYQQGPGQDPQFLISFYEKMQSDKGSIPDRFSAQQFSDYHSELNMSSLELGDSALYFCASSFGTVYNEQFFGPGTRLTVL.

The chain recombines TRBV7-9 with TRBJ1-2, with D possibly being TRBD1 (5 bases). Germline CDR1 is SEHNR and CDR2 is FQNEAQ (reference sequence). V was clipped by 0 bases and J by 8 bases, with 13 bases between them. This CDR3 has 14 amino acids. The CDR3 protein is CASSLAKGSLGYTF. The CDR3 DNA reads as TGTGCCAGCAGCTTAGCCAAGGGGAGTCTCGGCTACACCTTC.

V gene TRBV4-3 combines with J gene TRBJ2-1, with D uncertain. Germline V gives CDR1 LGHNA, CDR2 YSLEER. V was clipped by 4 bases and J by 6 bases, with 19 bases between them. The CDR3 has 16 amino acids. The CDR3 protein is CASSPKSKRWANEQFF. CDR3 coding DNA: TGCGCCAGCAGCCCTAAATCGAAAAGGTGGGCCAATGAGCAGTTCTTC.

This sequence joins TRBV5-1 and TRBJ1-5; TRBD1 might be the D (5 bases). From germline, CDR1 is SGHRS and CDR2 YFSETQ. The V end lost 3 bases, the J end lost 3 bases, and 7 bases lay between the germline ends. The length of the CDR3 is 13 residues. CDR3 loop: CASSSGPNQPQHF. CDR3 bases: TGCGCCAGCAGCTCGGGACCCAATCAGCCCCAGCATTTT. Based on the CDR3 plus reference TRBV5-1 and TRBJ1-5, the full variable domain is KAGVTQTPRYLIKTRGQQVTLSCSPISGHRSVSWYQQTPGQGLQFLFEYFSETQRNKGNFPGRFSGRQFSNSRSEMNVSTLELGDSALYLCASSSGPNQPQHFGDGTRLSIL.

The chain has TRBV4-1 and TRBJ2-5, with TRBD1 as a possible D gene (6 bases). Per germline, CDR1 MGHRA and CDR2 YSYEKL. The CDR3 consists of 15 residues. V dropped 3 bases and J dropped 7 bases, with 18 bases sitting between them. DNA of the CDR3: TGCGCCAGCAGCCAGGGGAACAGGGTAGGGGCGACCCAGTACTTC. Its protein product is CASSQGNRVGATQYF.

The chain uses TRBV5-4 and TRBJ2-4; perhaps D is TRBD1 or TRBD2 (6 bases each). CDR3 length: 16 amino acids. V lost 4 bases and J lost 7, with 21 bases in between. Germline loops: CDR1 SGHNT, CDR2 YYREEE (reference sequence). CDR3 loop: CASSLGGVLTGNIQYF. The CDR3 DNA follows: TGTGCCAGCAGCCTCGGGGGAGTCCTCACAGGGAACATTCAGTACTTC.

The V gene is TRBV5-1, the J gene TRBJ2-1, with a tentative D call TRBD2 (6 bases). This CDR3 contains 14 residues. Trimming shortened V by 4 bases and J by 6 bases, and 14 bases separated the two germline ends. Germline CDR1 is SGHRS and CDR2 is YFSETQ. The CDR3 DNA follows: TGCGCCAGCAGCCGAACGATGGGGGGCAATGAGCAGTTCTTC. Its protein product is CASSRTMGGNEQFF.